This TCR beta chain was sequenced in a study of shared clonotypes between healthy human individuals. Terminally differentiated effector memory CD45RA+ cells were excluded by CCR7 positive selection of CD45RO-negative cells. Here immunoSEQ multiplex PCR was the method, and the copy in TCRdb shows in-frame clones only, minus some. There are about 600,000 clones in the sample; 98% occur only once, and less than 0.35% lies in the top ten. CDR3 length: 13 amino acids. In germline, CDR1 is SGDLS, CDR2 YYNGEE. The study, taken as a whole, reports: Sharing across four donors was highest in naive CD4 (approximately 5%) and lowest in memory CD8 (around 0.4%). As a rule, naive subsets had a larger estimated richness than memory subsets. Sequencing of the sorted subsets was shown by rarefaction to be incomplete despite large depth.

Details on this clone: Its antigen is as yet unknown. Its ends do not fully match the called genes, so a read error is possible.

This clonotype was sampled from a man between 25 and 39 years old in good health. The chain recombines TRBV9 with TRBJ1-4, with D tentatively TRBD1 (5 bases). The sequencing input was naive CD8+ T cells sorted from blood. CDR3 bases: TGTGCCAGCAGCCGGGGCCAGAGCCAAAATCTGTTTTTT. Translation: CASSRGQSQNLFF.